The clone carrying this T cell receptor (beta chain) was recorded many times. The antigen remains unidentified. CDR3 length: 15 amino acids. Per the germline V gene, CDR1 is SGHAT and CDR2 is FQNNGV. V lost 7 bases to trimming and J lost 3 bases, with 19 bases between them. This sample is part of a study of T-cell reconstitution after alpha-beta-depleted transplantation in children. Unique molecular identifiers featured in how the TCRbeta library was prepared. TCRdb ran MiXCR on the PCR reads and lists one entry per CDR3 protein. The sample comprises over 200,000 distinct CDR3 sequences, approximately 10% of which are singletons, and 28% rests with the top ten. Study-wide points: From surviving recipient T cells and thymic progenitors came the high day-60 TCRbeta diversity observed in some patients. Several hundred expanded graft clones reportedly supplied alpha-beta T cells about two months after transplant.

This rearrangement joins TRBV11-2 to TRBJ2-7; a weak D match, TRBD2 (6 bases). The starting material was PBMCs, obtained before TCRalphabeta/CD19-depleted stem cell transplant. The clonotype originates from a child younger than two with acute myeloid leukemia, due to receive a stem cell transplant. The CDR3 DNA sequence: TGTGCCAGCACCCCCGGGAGTGGGGCTTTCTACGAGCAGTACTTC. Amino acid sequence: CASTPGSGAFYEQYF.